These 27 T cell receptor beta chains were sequenced from one sample in a study of blood T cell repertoires in COVID-19. The data were produced by immunoSEQ multiplex PCR, yet TCRdb's version contains in-frame clones alone and is incomplete. The data show a few hundred thousand clones, 87% seen once. The specimen was PBMCs or T cells enriched from blood (not recorded which). These receptors were taken from a woman aged 18-35 years who had recovered from COVID-19.

CDR3 nucleotides: TGTGCCAGCTCACGACCAGCGTCCTACGAGCAGTACTTC. This gives the protein CASSRPASYEQYF. V is TRBV25-1 and J is TRBJ2-7, with D unresolved. The V gene lost 8 bases and the J gene lost 1 base, with 12 bases spanning the gap. Germline V gives CDR1 MGHDK, CDR2 SYGVNS. The CDR3 runs 13 residues.

J is TRBJ1-1 and V is TRBV19; tentatively, D is TRBD1 (5 bases). The CDR3 contains 15 residues. V gave up 5 bases and J gave up 6 bases, with 19 bases separating them. Germline V gene lookup returns CDR1 LNHDA and CDR2 SQIVND (reference sequence). CDR3 DNA: TGTGCCAGTAGTGCCCGGACTAGGGCGGGGGCTGAAGCTTTCTTT. Translating it yields CASSARTRAGAEAFF.

The rearrangement links TRBV12-3 or TRBV12-4 to TRBJ1-2; TRBD1 might be the D (5 bases). The V end lost 7 bases, the J end lost 8 bases, and 11 bases lay between the germline ends. This CDR3 is built from 11 residues. Here the CDR3 reads CASKGLGGYTF. CDR3 nucleotides: TGTGCCAGCAAGGGGCTGGGCGGCTACACCTTC.

The chain couples TRBV28 to TRBJ2-5, with D perhaps TRBD2 (5 bases). Trimming took off 10 bases at V and 3 bases at J, with 15 bases between the two ends. Germline V gene lookup returns CDR1 MDHEN and CDR2 SYDVKM. The CDR3 length is 13 residues. The chain's CDR3 is CAIGVGSKETQYF. CDR3 DNA: TGTGCCATCGGGGTGGGCAGCAAAGAGACCCAGTACTTC.

The chain uses TRBV19 and TRBJ2-1, with D possibly matching TRBD2 (5 bases). Germline V gives CDR1 LNHDA, CDR2 SQIVND (reference sequence). Between the trimmed V and J ends, which lost 4 bases and 5 bases, there was a span of 9 bases. This CDR3 spans 13 amino acids. This chain's CDR3 is CASSTGLNNEQFF. CDR3 bases: TGTGCCAGTAGTACCGGACTGAACAATGAGCAGTTCTTC.

This clone was detected a few times. The chain combines TRBV7-3 with TRBJ2-2; TRBD2 matches 9 bases. This CDR3 has 14 residues. CDR1 is SGHTA and CDR2 is FQGTGA in the germline V gene. V was pared by 5 bases and J by 6 bases, with 4 bases of the junction left unmatched. The DNA for the CDR3 is TGTGCCAGCAGCCTGGGACTAGCCGCCGGGGAGCTGTTTTTT. As protein: CASSLGLAAGELFF.

Concerning this clone: The sample contains more than one DNA sequence encoding this CDR3. The rearrangement links TRBV9 to TRBJ2-1; 7 bases agree with TRBD2. V lost 0 bases, J lost 1 base, and 1 base stayed unmatched. The length of the CDR3 is 15 residues. Germline V lookup: CDR1 SGDLS, CDR2 YYNGEE. The CDR3 DNA is TGTGCCAGCAGCGTAGCGGGGGGTTCCTACAATGAGCAGTTCTTC. The encoded protein is CASSVAGGSYNEQFF.

The chain combines TRBV18 with TRBJ1-1; D not resolved. In germline, CDR1 is KGHSH, CDR2 LQKENI. The CDR3 is 14 residues long. Trimming removed 4 bases from V and 0 bases from J, with 9 bases in between. The CDR3 protein is CASSLQELNTEAFF. CDR3 nucleotides: TGTGCCAGCTCACTGCAGGAATTGAACACTGAAGCTTTCTTT.

The chain has TRBV7-2 and TRBJ2-1, with D possibly being TRBD2 (6 bases). The CDR3 spans 14 residues. Germline lookup yields CDR1 SGHTA and CDR2 FQGNSA. V lost 5 bases, J lost 6 bases, and 14 bases lay in between. For the CDR3, the DNA is TGTGCCAGCAGCCTTCTGACTAGAAGCAATGAGCAGTTCTTC. The encoded protein is CASSLLTRSNEQFF.

The DNA of the CDR3 is TGTGCCAGCAGCGCCGGACTAGCGGGCACAGATACGCAGTATTTT. It is translated as CASSAGLAGTDTQYF. This chain connects TRBV9 to TRBJ2-3, with 10 positions matching TRBD2. The CDR3 is made up of 15 amino acids. Germline CDR1 reads SGDLS; CDR2 reads YYNGEE. The junction had 2 bases not matched to a gene; V was cut back by 3 bases and J by 1 base.

The genes are TRBV25-1 and TRBJ1-4; no definite D call. CDR3 length: 14 amino acids. Deletions cut 4 bases from V and 8 bases from J, with 14 bases between. Per the germline V gene, CDR1 is MGHDK and CDR2 is SYGVNS. CDR3 nucleotide sequence: TGTGCCAGCAGTGGGGCCATGGGCTGGGAAAAACTGTTTTTT. Its translation is CASSGAMGWEKLFF.

The V gene is TRBV28, the J gene TRBJ1-2; D is ambiguous. Germline CDR1 reads MDHEN; CDR2 reads SYDVKM. V lost 9 bases and J 8 bases, leaving 16 bases between the germline ends. CDR3 size: 12 residues. The CDR3 is CASSTHHQGYTF. CDR3 DNA: TGTGCCAGTTCAACGCACCATCAGGGCTACACCTTC.

This clone was observed a handful of times. V and J are TRBV7-9 and TRBJ2-1; 9 nucleotides match TRBD2. The CDR3 loop spans 15 amino acids. With 4 bases clipped from V and 4 bases from J, the junction kept 5 bases outside the gene matches. The germline gives CDR1 SEHNR, CDR2 FQNEAQ (reference sequence). DNA for the CDR3: TGTGCCAGCAGCTCAAGCGGGGGGCTATACAATGAGCAGTTCTTC. Translating gives CASSSSGGLYNEQFF.

The chain couples TRBV6-4 to TRBJ2-3, with a possible D match to TRBD1 (6 bases). V dropped 6 bases and J dropped 0 bases, with 10 bases sitting between them. The CDR3 is 14 residues long. Germline CDR1 MRHNA, CDR2 SNTAGT. In DNA form, the CDR3 reads TGTGCCAGCAGCGGACAGCCCAGCACAGATACGCAGTATTTT. This gives the protein CASSGQPSTDTQYF.

The chain uses TRBV5-1 and TRBJ2-7; TRBD1 matches at 8 bases. V was clipped by 0 bases and J by 2 bases; unmatched bases: 7. The CDR3 covers 16 residues. Germline assignment: CDR1 SGHRS and CDR2 YFSETQ. The CDR3 region is CASSLVPDRVTYEQYF. The CDR3 nucleotides read TGCGCCAGCAGCTTGGTACCGGACAGGGTCACCTACGAGCAGTACTTC.

The rearrangement joins TRBV18 to TRBJ2-3, with D possibly matching TRBD1 (7 bases). CDR3 size: 17 residues. Trimming removed 6 bases at V and 1 base at J, with 20 bases between. Germline-derived CDR1 and CDR2 are KGHSH and LQKENI. Here the CDR3 DNA reads TGTGCCAGCTCCACGTTCCAGGGGGGCGCGGGCACAGATACGCAGTATTTT. Translated, it gives CASSTFQGGAGTDTQYF.

A few counts support this clone. V and J are TRBV5-4 and TRBJ2-7; perhaps TRBD2 as D (6 bases). Germline loops: CDR1 SGHNT, CDR2 YYREEE (reference sequence). The CDR3 has 15 amino acids. Trimming removed 4 bases at V and 0 bases at J, with 14 bases between. CDR3 in DNA: TGTGCCAGCAGCCCGAATAGCGGCCTCTCCTACGAGCAGTACTTC. Translation: CASSPNSGLSYEQYF.

The V gene is TRBV28, the J gene TRBJ1-2; TRBD1 is a possible D gene (5 bases). V dropped 5 bases and J dropped 5 bases, with 9 bases sitting between them. The CDR3 consists of 12 residues. Per germline, CDR1 MDHEN and CDR2 SYDVKM. The CDR3 DNA reads as TGTGCCAGCAGTGCCAGACAGTATGGCTACACCTTC. This sequence encodes CASSARQYGYTF.

The rearrangement uses TRBV7-2 and TRBJ2-7; 10 bases fit TRBD1. J gave up 2 bases and V 1 base, and 8 bases lay outside the gene matches. The CDR3 sequence is 17 residues long. Germline V gene sequence: CDR1 SGHTA, CDR2 FQGNSA. The CDR3 reads CASSLEALTGGTYEQYF. CDR3 coding DNA: TGTGCCAGCAGCTTAGAGGCCCTGACAGGGGGCACCTACGAGCAGTACTTC.

The gene calls are TRBV6-1 and TRBJ1-5; D remains unclear. CDR1 is MNHNS and CDR2 is SASEGT in the germline V gene. The CDR3 loop spans 14 amino acids. Deletions cut 3 bases from V and 4 bases from J, with 10 bases between. The CDR3 sequence is CASSDAVENQPQHF. The CDR3 DNA reads as TGTGCCAGCAGTGACGCGGTAGAAAATCAGCCCCAGCATTTT.

The chain carries TRBV25-1 and TRBJ1-1, with D perhaps TRBD1 (5 bases). This CDR3 is built from 15 residues. Germline-derived CDR1 and CDR2 are MGHDK and SYGVNS. The V and J ends lost 5 bases and 3 bases respectively, with 16 bases between them. The chain's CDR3 is CASSRGRRGDTEAFF. CDR3 coding DNA: TGTGCCAGCAGTCGCGGCCGGAGGGGAGACACTGAAGCTTTCTTT.

The CDR3 DNA reads TGTGCCAGCAGCTCGGGGAATTCGAACAGGGGGCGAGAGACCCAGTACTTC. Amino acids: CASSSGNSNRGRETQYF. The chain carries TRBV7-2 and TRBJ2-5, with TRBD1 matching 9 bases. From germline, CDR1 is SGHTA and CDR2 FQGNSA. The CDR3 sequence is 17 residues long. The junction had 13 bases not matched to a gene; V was cut back by 4 bases and J by 4 bases.

This chain connects TRBV7-9 to TRBJ1-4; D ambiguous. The V gene's germline CDR1 is SEHNR and CDR2 FQNEAQ (reference sequence). The ends were cut back, 3 bases at V and 6 bases at J, with 11 bases in the middle. The CDR3 is 14 residues long. CDR3 nucleotides: TGTGCCAGCAGCTTCGGTCCCGGGGATGAAAAACTGTTTTTT. Protein: CASSFGPGDEKLFF.

V is TRBV30 and J is TRBJ1-6; the D is unclear. The CDR3 length is 18 residues. CDR1 and CDR2 from the germline V gene are GTSNPN and SVGIG (reference sequence). Trimming removed 5 bases at V and 4 bases at J, with 24 bases between. The CDR3 region is CAWSPQLDSSRYNSPLHF. In nucleotides, the CDR3 is TGTGCCTGGTCGCCCCAGCTAGATTCATCTCGTTATAATTCACCCCTCCACTTT.

The chain uses TRBV9 and TRBJ1-3, with a weak D call TRBD1 (5 bases). V lost 4 bases and J 0 bases, leaving 14 bases between the germline ends. This CDR3 is built from 16 residues. In germline, CDR1 is SGDLS, CDR2 YYNGEE. CDR3: CASSNKGHSSGNTIYF. CDR3 in DNA: TGTGCCAGCAGCAACAAAGGACACAGCTCTGGAAACACCATATATTTT.

This sequence joins TRBV5-3 and TRBJ1-1, with a tentative D call TRBD1 (6 bases). TRBV5-3 is assigned to the ORF class and has an uncertain function. V lost 6 bases, J lost 2 bases, and 14 bases lay in between. The CDR3 contains 14 residues. CDR3 bases: TGTGCCAGAACCTGGGGGCAGGGAAACACTGAAGCTTTCTTT. It specifies CARTWGQGNTEAFF.

The chain carries TRBV19 and TRBJ2-5, with 10 bases aligning to TRBD1. Germline V gene lookup returns CDR1 LNHDA and CDR2 SQIVND (reference sequence). The CDR3 sequence is 16 residues long. The V and J ends lost 5 bases and 5 bases, in that order; junction bases with no gene match: 11. The CDR3: CASSRRQGATRETQYF. The DNA for the CDR3 is TGTGCCAGTAGTCGTAGACAGGGGGCGACTCGGGAGACCCAGTACTTC. Supplemented by reference TRBV19 and TRBJ2-5, the full variable domain reads DGGITQSPKYLFRKEGQNVTLSCEQNLNHDAMYWYRQDPGQGLRLIYYSQIVNDFQKGDIAEGYSVSREKKESFPLTVTSAQKNPTAFYLCASSRRQGATRETQYFGPGTRLLVL.